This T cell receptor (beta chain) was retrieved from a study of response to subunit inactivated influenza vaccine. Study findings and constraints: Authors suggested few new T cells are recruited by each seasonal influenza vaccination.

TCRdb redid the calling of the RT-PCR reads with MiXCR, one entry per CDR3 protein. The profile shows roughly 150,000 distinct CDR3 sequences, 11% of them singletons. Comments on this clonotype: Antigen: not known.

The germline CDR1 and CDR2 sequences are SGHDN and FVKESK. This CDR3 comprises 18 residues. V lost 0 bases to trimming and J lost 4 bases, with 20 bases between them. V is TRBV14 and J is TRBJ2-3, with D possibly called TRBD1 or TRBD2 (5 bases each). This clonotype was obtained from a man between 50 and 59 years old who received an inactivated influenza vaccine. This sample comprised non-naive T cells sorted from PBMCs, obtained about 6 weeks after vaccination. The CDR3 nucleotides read TGTGCCAGCAGCCAAGATCCTCTAGGGACGTCCGCGGCAGATACGCAGTATTTT. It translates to CASSQDPLGTSAADTQYF.